Below are 11 T cell receptor beta chains sequenced from a single sample in a study of control samples from healthy donors and cancer patients. Assay used: immunoSEQ multiplex PCR; TCRdb lists only in-frame clones, some missing. The sample lists about 160,000 clones; 96% were seen once. What was sequenced was blood. The origin of the receptors is a woman aged 25 to 39 in good health.

The chain recombines TRBV9 with TRBJ2-1, with 9 bases lining up with TRBD1. Germline trimming cut 1 base from V and 0 bases from J; bases unmatched to any gene: 2. Germline CDR1 SGDLS, CDR2 YYNGEE. This CDR3 is 16 amino acids long. The CDR3 protein is CASSVNRGLSYNEQFF. The CDR3 nucleotides are TGTGCCAGCAGCGTAAACAGGGGGCTCTCCTACAATGAGCAGTTCTTC.

Only one count was recorded for this clone. The V call is TRBV10-3, the J call TRBJ2-7; D perhaps matches TRBD1 (5 bases). This CDR3 comprises 14 residues. CDR1 ENHRY and CDR2 SYGVKD come from the germline V gene. Deletions cut 5 bases from V and 4 bases from J, with 15 bases between. CDR3 residues: CAISKGRDLYEQYF. The CDR3 coding sequence is TGTGCCATCAGTAAGGGCAGGGATCTATACGAGCAGTACTTC.

CDR3 amino acids: CATSDSTWNQPQHF. The CDR3 nucleotides are TGTGCCACCAGTGATTCTACTTGGAATCAGCCCCAGCATTTT. The J gene is TRBJ1-5, the V gene TRBV24-1, with D hard to call. Trimming took 2 bases from V and 4 from J, leaving 8 bases between them. The CDR3 runs 14 residues. Germline assignment: CDR1 KGHDR and CDR2 SFDVKD.

On this clone: Other DNA sequences in the sample encode the same CDR3. The chain joins TRBV9 to TRBJ2-1, with TRBD2 identical over 11 bases. After removal of 0 bases from V and 6 bases from J, the junction contained 5 bases not matched to a gene. Germline loops: CDR1 SGDLS, CDR2 YYNGEE. This CDR3 region has 16 residues. The CDR3 DNA is TGTGCCAGCAGCGTAGATGGTAGCGGGGGGGCCAATGAGCAGTTCTTC. This translates into CASSVDGSGGANEQFF.

The count of this clone is one. The chain carries TRBV18 and TRBJ1-1, with no clear D. This CDR3 contains 14 residues. Trimming took off 4 bases at V and 0 bases at J, with 9 bases between the two ends. Germline CDR1 is KGHSH and CDR2 is LQKENI. Here the CDR3 DNA reads TGTGCCAGCTCACAATTCGAGTTGAACACTGAAGCTTTCTTT. Translation gives CASSQFELNTEAFF.

The chain is built from TRBV6-4 and TRBJ1-2; 11 bases match TRBD1. The V segment lost 6 bases and the J segment 7 bases; nucleotides outside the gene matches: 4. Germline CDR1 reads MRHNA; CDR2 reads SNTAGT. CDR3 length: 13 residues. DNA of the CDR3: TGTGCCAGCAGCGGACAGGGGGCGAGTGGCTACACCTTC. It specifies CASSGQGASGYTF.

This chain's CDR3 is CASSNIRDGLNYGYTF. In DNA, the CDR3 is TGTGCCAGCAGCAACATCCGGGACGGACTTAACTATGGCTACACCTTC. The chain links TRBV14 to TRBJ1-2, with D maybe TRBD1 (5 bases). The CDR3 runs 16 residues. CDR1 and CDR2 from the germline V gene are SGHDN and FVKESK. Deletions cut 5 bases from V and 1 base from J, with 17 bases between.

This rearrangement joins TRBV12-5 to TRBJ2-2; the D is unclear. Germline V CDR1 and CDR2: LGHNT, FRNRAP. The CDR3 totals 14 residues. Trimming took off 4 bases at V and 4 bases at J, with 10 bases between the two ends. This CDR3 reads CASGYSALTGELFF. As DNA, the CDR3 is TGTGCTAGTGGTTATTCGGCCCTCACCGGGGAGCTGTTTTTT.

The genes are TRBV5-6 and TRBJ1-5, with TRBD1 matching over 7 bases. Germline trimming cut 2 bases from V and 0 bases from J; bases unmatched to any gene: 8. Germline CDR1 reads SGHDT; CDR2 reads YYEEEE. The CDR3 contains 17 residues. In DNA form, the CDR3 reads TGTGCCAGCAGCTTTTTCGGGACAGTCTATAGCAATCAGCCCCAGCATTTT. Translating gives CASSFFGTVYSNQPQHF.

The chain links TRBV5-8 to TRBJ1-2, with 8 bases that match TRBD1. This CDR3 region has 15 residues. Germline CDR1 reads SGHTS; CDR2 reads YDEGEE. The trim removed 0 bases at V and 4 bases at J, leaving 5 bases unmatched. In DNA form, the CDR3 reads TGTGCCAGCAGCTTGGTGGCAGGGGGCGGCTATGGCTACACCTTC. Amino acids: CASSLVAGGGYGYTF. The variable domain in full, with the rest retrieved from reference TRBV5-8 and TRBJ1-2, is EAGVTQSPTHLIKTRGQQATLRCSPISGHTSVYWYQQALGLGLQFLLWYDEGEERNRGNFPPRFSGRQFPNYSSELNVNALELEDSALYLCASSLVAGGGYGYTFGSGTRLTVV.

The rearrangement links TRBV7-9 to TRBJ1-2, with D hard to call. The CDR3 loop spans 12 amino acids. CDR1 SEHNR and CDR2 FQNEAQ come from the germline V gene (reference sequence). V lost 5 bases and J 3 bases, leaving 7 bases between the germline ends. The CDR3 DNA sequence: TGTGCCAGCAGCCTGACGGACTATGGCTACACCTTC. It is translated as CASSLTDYGYTF.